This passage covers 23 T cell receptor beta chains from one sample sequenced in a study of blood T cell repertoires in COVID-19. The method was immunoSEQ multiplex PCR; TCRdb's version includes in-frame clones alone and lacks a portion of them. Of over 250,000 clones in the sample, approximately 85% were seen once. The sequenced sample was peripheral blood. The receptor set was obtained from a man aged 50 or older with active or convalescent COVID-19.

The chain carries TRBV10-3 and TRBJ1-2; D unclear. CDR1 and CDR2 from the germline V gene are ENHRY and SYGVKD. Between the trimmed V and J ends, which lost 6 bases and 1 base, there was a span of 12 bases. The CDR3 loop spans 14 amino acids. The chain's CDR3 is CAIRPYGDNYGYTF. DNA for the CDR3: TGTGCCATCAGGCCGTACGGGGATAACTATGGCTACACCTTC.

The chain carries TRBV6-5 and TRBJ2-3; the D gene is possibly TRBD2 (6 bases). The V gene lost 4 bases and the J gene lost 4 bases, with 6 bases spanning the gap. The CDR3 totals 12 residues. Germline CDR1 and CDR2: MNHEY and SVGAGI. The CDR3 DNA reads TGTGCCAGCAGTTCTAGCGCAGATACGCAGTATTTT. Its translation: CASSSSADTQYF.

This rearrangement joins TRBV19 to TRBJ1-5; possibly TRBD1 for D (6 bases). The V gene lost 3 bases and the J gene lost 2 bases, with 17 bases spanning the gap. Per the germline V gene, CDR1 is LNHDA and CDR2 is SQIVND (reference sequence). The CDR3 length is 17 residues. The CDR3 loop is CASSIPLIRGRNQPQHF. CDR3 sequence (DNA): TGTGCCAGTAGTATTCCCTTAATCAGGGGACGCAATCAGCCCCAGCATTTT.

The chain is built from TRBV7-3 and TRBJ1-1, with TRBD1 as a possible D gene (6 bases). V lost 4 bases, J lost 8 bases, and 11 bases lay in between. In germline, CDR1 is SGHTA, CDR2 FQGTGA. The CDR3 runs to 12 residues. In nucleotides, the CDR3 is TGTGCCAGCAGCTCGGGGGGACAAGAAGCTTTCTTT. This sequence encodes CASSSGGQEAFF.

This chain links TRBV28 with TRBJ2-3; 10 nucleotides match TRBD1. Trimming at V came to 0 bases and at J to 4 bases, leaving 1 base not matched to a gene. This CDR3 has 15 residues. Germline lookup yields CDR1 MDHEN and CDR2 SYDVKM. The CDR3 reads CASSLWGTGADTQYF. The CDR3, as DNA: TGTGCCAGCAGTTTATGGGGGACAGGGGCAGATACGCAGTATTTT.

This clone has only one observation. The CDR3, as DNA: TGTGCCAGCAGCGCCCCGAAAGCGGGAGGGCCTCACAATGAGCAGTTCTTC. This gives the protein CASSAPKAGGPHNEQFF. This chain joins TRBV9 and TRBJ2-1; 10 nucleotides align to TRBD2. V shed 3 bases and J 5 bases; nucleotides not matched to a gene: 11. The length of the CDR3 is 17 residues. Germline V gene lookup returns CDR1 SGDLS and CDR2 YYNGEE.

The gene calls are TRBV7-9 and TRBJ2-2; tentative D call: TRBD1 (5 bases). CDR1 SEHNR and CDR2 FQNEAQ come from the germline V gene (reference sequence). V lost 0 bases to trimming and J lost 0 bases, with 14 bases between them. The CDR3 consists of 18 residues. This chain's CDR3 is CASSLAQGINANTGELFF. The CDR3 coding sequence is TGTGCCAGCAGCTTAGCGCAGGGCATAAACGCGAACACCGGGGAGCTGTTTTTT.

This clone was counted a few times. The rearrangement uses TRBV27 and TRBJ1-2; D is unresolved. V shed 5 bases and J shed 4 bases, with 11 bases lying between them. The CDR3 is made up of 13 amino acids. Germline CDR1 reads MNHEY; CDR2 reads SMNVEV (reference sequence). The CDR3 is CASSPLSGYGYTF. CDR3 sequence (DNA): TGTGCCAGCAGTCCCTTATCGGGCTATGGCTACACCTTC.

This clone was seen a single time. The chain joins TRBV11-2 to TRBJ2-1; 9 nucleotides line up with TRBD2. J was trimmed by 6 bases and V by 1 base; bases with no gene match: 7. Germline lookup yields CDR1 SGHAT and CDR2 FQNNGV. The CDR3 totals 16 residues. Here the CDR3 DNA reads TGTGCCAGCAGCTTAGTTGTAGCGGGAGTAGCCAATGAGCAGTTCTTC. Amino acid sequence: CASSLVVAGVANEQFF. Using reference TRBV11-2 and TRBJ2-1 for the parts outside the CDR3, the full variable domain is EAGVAQSPRYKIIEKRQSVAFWCNPISGHATLYWYQQILGQGPKLLIQFQNNGVVDDSQLPKDRFSAERLKGVDSTLKIQPAKLEDSAVYLCASSLVVAGVANEQFFGPGTRLTVL.

The rearrangement links TRBV5-4 to TRBJ2-7, with TRBD2 as a possible D gene (5 bases). There are 12 residues in the CDR3. Deletions cut 1 base from V and 5 bases from J, with 7 bases between. Germline loops: CDR1 SGHNT, CDR2 YYREEE (reference sequence). The CDR3 is CASSLTGNEQYF. The CDR3 nucleotides are TGTGCCAGCAGCTTGACGGGAAACGAGCAGTACTTC. Using reference TRBV5-4 and TRBJ2-7 for the parts outside the CDR3, the full variable domain is ETGVTQSPTHLIKTRGQQVTLRCSSQSGHNTVSWYQQALGQGPQFIFQYYREEENGRGNFPPRFSGLQFPNYSSELNVNALELDDSALYLCASSLTGNEQYFGPGTRLTVT.

The J gene is TRBJ1-1, the V gene TRBV6-5, with 7 bases aligning to TRBD1. From germline, CDR1 is MNHEY and CDR2 SVGAGI. This CDR3 contains 13 residues. V shed 7 bases, J shed 1 base, and the junction held 3 bases outside the gene matches. Here the CDR3 reads CASKRQGNTEAFF. In DNA, the CDR3 is TGTGCCAGCAAGCGACAGGGGAACACTGAAGCTTTCTTT.

This clone turned up a few times. The chain couples TRBV7-2 to TRBJ2-1; 10 nucleotides line up with TRBD1. Germline CDR1 is SGHTA and CDR2 is FQGNSA. There are 15 residues in the CDR3. V trimming: 0 bases; J trimming: 9 bases; junction bases outside the gene matches: 5. This chain's CDR3 is CASSLAGQGIGEQFF. The CDR3 coding sequence is TGTGCCAGCAGCTTAGCGGGACAGGGGATAGGTGAGCAGTTCTTC.

The genes are TRBV6-5 and TRBJ1-1; D is ambiguous. The germline V gene encodes CDR1 MNHEY and CDR2 SVGAGI. The CDR3 covers 11 residues. Trimming pared 8 bases from V and 2 bases from J, leaving 6 bases between. The CDR3 DNA reads as TGTGCCAGCTCCCATAACACTGAAGCTTTCTTT. Amino acids: CASSHNTEAFF.

The chain is built from TRBV2 and TRBJ2-1, with 7 bases lining up with TRBD2. Germline V gives CDR1 SNHLY, CDR2 FYNNEI. V trimming: 5 bases; J trimming: 8 bases; junction bases outside the gene matches: 3. CDR3 size: 12 residues. The CDR3 region is CASSWGLHEQFF. Here the CDR3 DNA reads TGTGCCAGCAGTTGGGGACTACATGAGCAGTTCTTC.

The chain joins TRBV7-3 to TRBJ2-7; possible D gene TRBD2, 7 bases. This CDR3 is built from 14 residues. V was clipped by 1 base and J by 3 bases, with 10 bases between them. Germline CDR1 reads SGHTA; CDR2 reads FQGTGA. CDR3: CASSLKGGDYEQYF. The CDR3 DNA reads TGTGCCAGCAGCTTAAAAGGGGGGGACTACGAGCAGTACTTC.

The J gene is TRBJ2-6, the V gene TRBV6-4; perhaps TRBD2 as D (6 bases). This CDR3 comprises 20 residues. CDR1 is MRHNA and CDR2 is SNTAGT in the germline V gene. Trimming cost V 7 bases and J 0 bases, with 25 bases left between them. CDR3: CASIHPGASLGLSGANVLTF. CDR3 nucleotide sequence: TGTGCCAGCATTCACCCCGGGGCCAGCTTGGGACTCTCTGGGGCCAACGTCCTGACTTTC.

The chain couples TRBV28 to TRBJ1-4; D possibly corresponds to TRBD1 (6 bases). CDR3 size: 14 residues. CDR1 is MDHEN, CDR2 SYDVKM, per germline. The V end was cut by 3 bases, the J end by 8 bases, with 13 bases between. The CDR3 reads CASSLYGGGEKLFF. The CDR3 DNA reads as TGTGCCAGCAGTTTGTATGGGGGCGGCGAAAAACTGTTTTTT.

The chain is built from TRBV18 and TRBJ1-4; perhaps TRBD1 as D (5 bases). Trimming stripped 4 bases from V and 0 bases from J, with 9 bases between. Germline CDR1 and CDR2: KGHSH and LQKENI. CDR3 length: 15 residues. Here the CDR3 DNA reads TGTGCCAGCTCACGAACAGGTGCAACTAATGAAAAACTGTTTTTT. It specifies CASSRTGATNEKLFF.

CDR3 residues: CASSQEGTGLNQPQHF. The DNA of the CDR3 is TGTGCCAGCAGCCAAGAGGGGACAGGATTAAATCAGCCCCAGCATTTT. The V gene is TRBV4-2, the J gene TRBJ1-5; 8 bases map to TRBD1. Germline CDR1 reads LGHNA; CDR2 reads YNFKEQ. J lost 4 bases, V lost 0 bases, and 5 bases had no gene match. The CDR3 consists of 16 residues.

This clone was seen only a few times. The rearrangement joins TRBV5-1 to TRBJ1-3, with D tentatively TRBD1 (6 bases). The V gene's germline CDR1 is SGHRS and CDR2 YFSETQ. V lost 4 bases and J 2 bases, leaving 10 bases between the germline ends. The CDR3 contains 14 residues. The CDR3 bases are TGCGCCAGCAGCGTTACAGGGACTGGAAACACCATATATTTT. It codes for CASSVTGTGNTIYF.

The chain combines TRBV2 with TRBJ1-1, with 10 bases identical to TRBD1. V shed 4 bases, J shed 8 bases, and the junction held 7 bases outside the gene matches. There are 14 residues in the CDR3. CDR1 is SNHLY and CDR2 is FYNNEI in the germline V gene. Here the CDR3 DNA reads TGTGCCAGCAGTGTGACGTCGGACAGGGGGGAAGCTTTCTTT. Amino acid sequence: CASSVTSDRGEAFF.

The J gene is TRBJ1-1, the V gene TRBV5-1; perhaps TRBD1 as D (5 bases). V gave up 2 bases and J gave up 6 bases, with 14 bases separating them. This CDR3 contains 14 residues. CDR1 is SGHRS, CDR2 YFSETQ, per germline. CDR3 loop: CASSFGGFDPEAFF. Here the CDR3 DNA reads TGCGCCAGCAGCTTCGGGGGGTTCGATCCTGAAGCTTTCTTT.

The chain has TRBV29-1 and TRBJ2-1; TRBD1 matches at 8 bases. The germline V gene encodes CDR1 SQVTM and CDR2 ANQGSEA. The CDR3 runs 12 residues. J lost 6 bases, V lost 3 bases, and 1 base had no gene match. Written as DNA, the CDR3 is TGCAGCGTTGAGACAGGGGCCAATGAGCAGTTCTTC. This gives the protein CSVETGANEQFF.